Following are 19 T cell receptor beta chains from one sample sequenced in a study of technical replicates of blood from several donors. The table came from immunoSEQ multiplex PCR; TCRdb's copy has only in-frame clones and leaves some out. The sample lists 91,000 or so clones; 95% were seen once. Sequencing was performed on T cells isolated from PBMCs. The receptors originated from a human donor in good health.

This clone was found a few times. The sample carries other DNA sequences with the same CDR3. The chain recombines TRBV14 with TRBJ2-6; tentatively, D is TRBD1 (6 bases). The CDR3 has 15 residues. Germline V gives CDR1 SGHDN, CDR2 FVKESK. Trimming took 4 bases from V and 4 from J, leaving 11 bases between them. CDR3 bases: TGTGCCAGCAGCCTACAGGGACCCGGGGCCAACGTCCTGACTTTC. As protein: CASSLQGPGANVLTF.

This clone showed up just a few times. The chain couples TRBV4-1 to TRBJ2-7; TRBD2 matches 10 bases. This CDR3 region has 19 residues. Germline V gene lookup returns CDR1 MGHRA and CDR2 YSYEKL. The ends lost 1 base at V and 2 bases at J; junction bases unmatched: 14. The CDR3: CASSQVSPSGRSSPYEQYF. Here the CDR3 DNA reads TGCGCCAGCAGCCAAGTGTCGCCTAGCGGGAGAAGCTCTCCCTACGAGCAGTACTTC.

The chain links TRBV28 to TRBJ1-2; D perhaps matches TRBD1 (5 bases). Germline values: CDR1 MDHEN, CDR2 SYDVKM. This CDR3 has 15 residues. V was shortened by 7 bases and J by 0 bases, with 15 bases between the two germline ends. CDR3 sequence reads: CASKWGGPSNYGYTF. The CDR3 bases are TGTGCCAGCAAATGGGGGGGTCCATCTAACTATGGCTACACCTTC.

The CDR3 DNA follows: TGTGCCAGTAGTACAGAAGCGGGTTTCTACGAGCAGTACTTC. Protein sequence: CASSTEAGFYEQYF. V and J are TRBV19 and TRBJ2-7; D may be TRBD2 (6 bases). This CDR3 is 14 amino acids long. Germline values: CDR1 LNHDA, CDR2 SQIVND (reference sequence). V lost 4 bases and J lost 3, with 13 bases in between.

This clone was detected once. The rearrangement uses TRBV27 and TRBJ2-6, with 7 bases that match TRBD1. The CDR3 spans 19 residues. J gave up 4 bases and V 4 bases, and 16 bases lay outside the gene matches. CDR1 MNHEY and CDR2 SMNVEV come from the germline V gene (reference sequence). CDR3 region: CASSSYRGSGVRGANVLTF. As DNA, the CDR3 is TGTGCCAGCAGTTCGTACAGGGGTAGTGGGGTAAGAGGGGCCAACGTCCTGACTTTC.

The chain combines TRBV28 with TRBJ1-2; 11 bases match TRBD1. Germline values: CDR1 MDHEN, CDR2 SYDVKM. CDR3 length: 15 residues. V was clipped by 3 bases and J by 4 bases; unmatched bases: 4. The CDR3 DNA reads TGTGCCAGCAGTTTGGGTGGGACAGGGGGCTATGGCTACACCTTC. Amino acid sequence: CASSLGGTGGYGYTF.

CDR3 amino acids: CASSEWTRSSLREQYF. The CDR3 DNA follows: TGCGCCAGCAGTGAGTGGACTAGATCCTCCTTACGAGAGCAGTACTTC. This chain uses TRBV10-2 with TRBJ2-7, with 7 bases matching TRBD2. V was pared by 1 base and J by 7 bases, with 13 bases of the junction left unmatched. Per the germline V gene, CDR1 is WSHSY and CDR2 is SAAADI. The CDR3 is made up of 16 amino acids.

This chain joins TRBV5-1 and TRBJ2-2; D perhaps matches TRBD1 (6 bases). V lost 4 bases and J 1 base, leaving 14 bases between the germline ends. The germline V gene encodes CDR1 SGHRS and CDR2 YFSETQ. The CDR3 runs to 16 residues. DNA for the CDR3: TGCGCCAGCAGCCCGATGAGGGGGTTGAACACCGGGGAGCTGTTTTTT. Amino acids: CASSPMRGLNTGELFF.

This clone appeared a single time. The V and J genes are TRBV29-1 and TRBJ2-3, with D perhaps matching TRBD2 (7 bases). The V gene's germline CDR1 is SQVTM and CDR2 ANQGSEA. This CDR3 has 14 amino acids. The V gene lost 0 bases and the J gene lost 3 bases, with 10 bases spanning the gap. CDR3 nucleotides: TGCAGCGTTGAAGAGGGGGGGCGGACAGATACGCAGTATTTT. It encodes CSVEEGGRTDTQYF.

The CDR3 region is CASSLGQGHSYEQYF. For the CDR3, the DNA is TGTGCCAGCAGCCTGGGACAGGGGCACTCCTACGAGCAGTACTTC. The chain carries TRBV28 and TRBJ2-7; 10 nucleotides align to TRBD1. V trimming: 6 bases; J trimming: 0 bases; junction bases outside the gene matches: 5. The CDR3 has 15 residues. Germline values: CDR1 MDHEN, CDR2 SYDVKM.

This sequence joins TRBV10-2 and TRBJ2-4, with D maybe TRBD1 (7 bases). V lost 2 bases and J 6 bases, leaving 14 bases between the germline ends. The CDR3 runs to 15 residues. Germline-derived CDR1 and CDR2 are WSHSY and SAAADI. The CDR3 region is CASSEGAGGRNIQYF. The CDR3 coding sequence is TGCGCCAGCAGTGAGGGCGCAGGGGGGAGAAACATTCAGTACTTC.

The J gene is TRBJ1-5, the V gene TRBV30; TRBD1 is a possible D gene (6 bases). Germline CDR1 GTSNPN, CDR2 SVGIG (reference sequence). V was trimmed by 0 bases and J by 6 bases, leaving 15 bases between them. The CDR3 is 15 amino acids. The CDR3 DNA sequence: TGTGCCTGGAGTGTACCAGGGGCCCTCGGTCAGCCCCAGCATTTT. Translating it yields CAWSVPGALGQPQHF.

CDR3 in amino acids: CATSVGLGGEENTEAFF. The DNA of the CDR3 is TGTGCCACCAGCGTCGGTTTAGGGGGCGAAGAGAACACTGAAGCTTTCTTT. The genes are TRBV15 and TRBJ1-1, with TRBD1 identical over 7 bases. CDR3 length equals 17 residues. Germline assignment: CDR1 LNHNV and CDR2 YYDKDF (reference sequence). V dropped 5 bases and J dropped 1; count of bases not matched to a gene: 13.

The CDR3 loop reads CATSREGQGGYEQYF. In DNA, the CDR3 is TGTGCCACCAGCAGAGAGGGGCAGGGAGGGTACGAGCAGTACTTC. This chain links TRBV15 with TRBJ2-7; 7 nucleotides agree with TRBD2. The CDR3 is made up of 15 amino acids. V lost 0 bases and J lost 4; bases outside the gene matches: 6. Germline V gene lookup returns CDR1 LNHNV and CDR2 YYDKDF (reference sequence).

This chain uses TRBV10-3 with TRBJ1-5; D is possibly TRBD1 (5 bases). Per germline, CDR1 ENHRY and CDR2 SYGVKD. Trimming took 3 bases from V and 5 from J, leaving 14 bases between them. The CDR3 covers 15 residues. The CDR3 nucleotides are TGTGCCATCAGTGATCTCACAGGTCCGTATCAGCCCCAGCATTTT. Translated, it gives CAISDLTGPYQPQHF.

This chain uses TRBV4-2 with TRBJ2-7; 10 bases align to TRBD1. Trimming at V came to 0 bases and at J to 2 bases, leaving 4 bases not matched to a gene. This CDR3 is 16 amino acids long. Germline loops: CDR1 LGHNA, CDR2 YNFKEQ. The CDR3 DNA reads as TGTGCCAGCAGCCAAGAGGCCGGGACAGGGGCCTACGAGCAGTACTTC. It translates to CASSQEAGTGAYEQYF.

The gene calls are TRBV5-4 and TRBJ1-2; D perhaps matches TRBD1 (6 bases). The CDR3 runs to 13 residues. CDR1 and CDR2 from the germline V gene are SGHNT and YYREEE (reference sequence). V was trimmed by 3 bases and J by 4 bases, leaving 10 bases between them. The CDR3 is CASSSAGVYGYTF. CDR3 coding DNA: TGTGCCAGCAGCTCAGCAGGGGTCTATGGCTACACCTTC.

The rearrangement uses TRBV5-1 and TRBJ2-7; possible D gene TRBD1, 6 bases. There are 15 residues in the CDR3. CDR1 and CDR2 from the germline V gene are SGHRS and YFSETQ. Between the trimmed V and J ends, which lost 3 bases and 3 bases, there was a span of 16 bases. The CDR3 here is CASSSEKQGFYEQYF. DNA of the CDR3: TGCGCCAGCAGCTCTGAAAAACAGGGTTTCTACGAGCAGTACTTC.

The V gene is TRBV6-4, the J gene TRBJ1-2; D call uncertain. This CDR3 contains 13 residues. CDR1 is MRHNA and CDR2 is SNTAGT in the germline V gene. Trimming left V 3 bases short and J 4 bases short, with 9 bases between. The CDR3 bases are TGTGCCAGCAGTGATCGAGGCAGCTATGGCTACACCTTC. Translation: CASSDRGSYGYTF.